This T cell receptor beta chain was profiled in a study of identifying expanded T cells in peripheral blood. Germline values: CDR1 SGHTA, CDR2 FQGNSA. Trimming pared 1 base from V and 9 bases from J, leaving 18 bases between. The CDR3 sequence is 15 residues long. Collection occurred without any documented infections or immune events in donors. Repertoires were generated with immunoSEQ multiplex PCR, while TCRdb's copy carries only in-frame clones and drops some. This sample has about 81,000 clones, with about 83% found just once. Overall study findings and caveats: Variance in clone template counts between approximately 2-week samples significantly increased with total template count across all healthy donors. Over two and four weeks, about 15 and 19 clones changed, versus 1.2 between replicates.

Turning to this clone: As yet, its antigen is unknown.

The receptor was derived from a person aged 18-70 years in good health. What was sequenced was blood. V and J are TRBV7-2 and TRBJ2-5, with D tentatively TRBD1 (5 bases). The DNA of the CDR3 is TGTGCCAGCAGCTTAGTTTTACAGGCCGATTTGTCCCAGTACTTC. Protein: CASSLVLQADLSQYF.